The T cell receptor (beta chain) under discussion was sequenced for a study of T-cell memory formation after mild COVID-19. Whole-study context: TCR clusters were largely donor specific. Overall study findings and caveats: Memory sampled before infection contained some responding clones, suggesting cross-reactive memory joined. Day 15 to 85 contracting clones showed balanced CD4/CD8; later expanders leaned CD4+.

CDR3 size: 15 residues. V was shortened by 2 bases and J by 5 bases, with 14 bases between the two germline ends. 5'RACE primed at constant segments yielded TCR alpha and TCR beta cDNA libraries bearing sample barcodes and UMIs. TCRdb analysed the 5' RACE reads with MiXCR anew, one entry per CDR3 protein. The repertoire holds about 250,000 distinct CDR3 sequences, with 16% as singletons. This clonotype was counted only a few times. Its antigen is unidentified. The source of this sequence is a man aged 18 to 35 who had mild COVID-19 (a few samples of this study predate the infection). Cell type and time point are not known. Sequenced material: PBMCs or a T cell subset sorted from them (not recorded which). The chain recombines TRBV12-3 or TRBV12-4 with TRBJ2-3; D gene ambiguous. The chain's CDR3 is CASSLNSFWGDTQYF. CDR3 nucleotide sequence: TGTGCCAGCAGTTTAAACTCTTTCTGGGGAGATACGCAGTATTTT.